This T cell receptor beta chain was captured by sequencing in a study of regulatory T cells in long-lasting Graves disease. Study-level points and caveats: With under 3,500 shared public clonotypes, persistent patients exceeded new patients, who shared roughly 920.

Documented time point: newly diagnosed GD, antithyroid drugs for less than 3 months. Following extraction of RNA from PBMCs, that RNA was used to make the TCR library. According to the study, TCR beta libraries were built with iRepertoire HTBI primers and CDR3-region Arm-PCR. TCRdb passed the multiplex PCR reads through MiXCR, listing each CDR3 protein once. The repertoire holds a few hundred thousand distinct CDR3 sequences, with about 19% as singletons. This clonotype was recorded a few times. Its target is unknown. It may be a read error: a sequence one base away is much more abundant. The CDR3 totals 12 residues. The germline V gene encodes CDR1 DFQATT and CDR2 SNEGSKA (reference sequence). Between the trimmed V and J ends, which lost 5 bases and 8 bases, there was a span of 15 bases.

Here the sequenced sample was peripheral blood mononuclear cells (PBMCs), taken at new diagnosis, from a patient treated with antithyroid drugs. The chain recombines TRBV20-1 with TRBJ1-1, with unresolved D. This receptor was obtained from a female donor with Graves disease. This CDR3 reads CSALRPPGEAFF. The CDR3 nucleotides are TGCAGTGCTCTCAGGCCTCCGGGGGAAGCTTTCTTT.